The sequence of this TCR beta chain was determined in a study of shared clonotypes between healthy human individuals. Notes on the study in general: Four donors held approximately 4.5% of naive CD4 clonotypes in common.

Germline CDR1 reads SGHRS; CDR2 reads YFSETQ. The length of the CDR3 is 14 residues. V lost 0 bases and J lost 4, with 8 bases in between. Using immunoSEQ multiplex PCR, the repertoire was profiled, and TCRdb retains in-frame clones only, with some absent. The table lists about 960,000 clones, less than 85% of them singletons. Of note for this clone: Its antigen is undetermined.

The chain joins TRBV5-1 to TRBJ1-5; D is unclear. This clonotype originated in a man younger than 35 in good health. The sample consisted of memory CD4+ T cells sorted from blood. Subset here: CD45RA-negative fraction. DNA for the CDR3: TGCGCCAGCAGCTTGGCGAGGGAGAATCAGCCCCAGCATTTT. Protein sequence: CASSLARENQPQHF.